Listed below are T cell receptor beta chains from one sample, sequenced in a study of cytomegalovirus exposure and HLA in healthy donors. Only in-frame clones appear in the TCRdb table, and some are missing; sequencing was by immunoSEQ multiplex PCR. The sample lists around 120,000 clones, 65% to 90% occurring once. The sample consisted of PBMCs. Receptor source: a man younger than 30 in good health and CMV-seronegative. Each CDR3 is given with its conserved first and last residue. The order of the fields is D gene, V gene, clone size, CDR3 length, J gene, CDR3 protein, CDR3 DNA. D genes are given only for firm matches. Size tells how often a clone was seen (once, few, many) or the class of an expanded clone, and some rows leave it out.

d_call: TRBD1; v_call: TRBV28; clone_size: -; cdr3_length: 13; j_call: TRBJ1-1; cdr3_aa: CAAIPTGVGEAFF; cdr3_nt: TGTGCCGCCATCCCAACAGGGGTGGGGGAAGCTTTCTTT
d_call: -; v_call: TRBV7-2; clone_size: -; cdr3_length: 15; j_call: TRBJ1-1; cdr3_aa: CASSSPPTGNTEAFF; cdr3_nt: TGTGCCAGCAGCTCCCCTCCGACAGGCAACACTGAAGCTTTCTTT
d_call: -; v_call: TRBV18; clone_size: -; cdr3_length: 17; j_call: TRBJ2-7; cdr3_aa: CASSPQIPVPTSYEQYF; cdr3_nt: TGTGCCAGCTCACCACAAATACCGGTACCTACTTCCTACGAGCAGTACTTC
d_call: -; v_call: TRBV11-2; clone_size: once; cdr3_length: 15; j_call: TRBJ2-1; cdr3_aa: CASSLESVLGSEQFF; cdr3_nt: TGTGCCAGCAGCTTAGAGTCCGTGCTAGGGAGTGAGCAGTTCTTC
d_call: TRBD1; v_call: TRBV29-1; clone_size: few; cdr3_length: 14; j_call: TRBJ1-2; cdr3_aa: CSVERTGGSYGYTF; cdr3_nt: TGCAGCGTTGAAAGGACAGGGGGGAGCTATGGCTACACCTTC
d_call: TRBD1; v_call: TRBV30; clone_size: -; cdr3_length: 11; j_call: TRBJ1-3; cdr3_aa: CAWSQGGTIYF; cdr3_nt: TGTGCCTGGAGTCAGGGGGGCACCATATATTTT
d_call: TRBD2; v_call: TRBV7-9; clone_size: -; cdr3_length: 14; j_call: TRBJ2-3; cdr3_aa: CASSLSGGRETQYF; cdr3_nt: TGTGCCAGCAGCCTTAGCGGGGGGAGGGAGACGCAGTATTTT
d_call: -; v_call: TRBV9; clone_size: -; cdr3_length: 14; j_call: TRBJ2-5; cdr3_aa: CASSARRGQETQYF; cdr3_nt: TGTGCCAGCAGCGCCCGGAGGGGACAAGAGACCCAGTACTTC
d_call: -; v_call: TRBV9; clone_size: -; cdr3_length: 15; j_call: TRBJ1-6; cdr3_aa: CASSVDGNPSSPLHF; cdr3_nt: TGTGCCAGCAGCGTAGACGGGAACCCATCATCACCCCTCCACTTT
d_call: -; v_call: TRBV10-2; clone_size: few; cdr3_length: 11; j_call: TRBJ2-5; cdr3_aa: CASSPGETQYF; cdr3_nt: TGCGCCAGCAGTCCAGGGGAGACCCAGTACTTC
d_call: TRBD1; v_call: TRBV5-1; clone_size: once; cdr3_length: 15; j_call: TRBJ1-4; cdr3_aa: CASRLPGTANEKLFF; cdr3_nt: TGCGCCAGCAGATTACCCGGGACAGCTAATGAAAAACTGTTTTTT
d_call: -; v_call: TRBV7-6; clone_size: once; cdr3_length: 14; j_call: TRBJ1-1; cdr3_aa: CASSLGQLNTEAFF; cdr3_nt: TGTGCCAGCAGCCTCGGACAGCTGAACACTGAAGCTTTCTTT
d_call: -; v_call: TRBV6-1; clone_size: -; cdr3_length: 13; j_call: TRBJ1-1; cdr3_aa: CASRKLEGAEAFF; cdr3_nt: TGTGCCAGCAGAAAACTGGAGGGAGCTGAAGCTTTCTTT
d_call: TRBD2; v_call: TRBV7-2; clone_size: -; cdr3_length: 18; j_call: TRBJ2-2; cdr3_aa: CASSQRTSGGAHSGELFF; cdr3_nt: TGTGCCAGCAGCCAACGGACTAGCGGGGGAGCACATTCAGGGGAGCTGTTTTTT
d_call: TRBD1; v_call: TRBV2; clone_size: -; cdr3_length: 16; j_call: TRBJ1-2; cdr3_aa: CASRPGQGALGYGYTF; cdr3_nt: TGTGCCAGCAGACCGGGACAGGGGGCGCTGGGCTATGGCTACACCTTC
d_call: -; v_call: TRBV27; clone_size: -; cdr3_length: 14; j_call: TRBJ1-1; cdr3_aa: CASSPLSMNTEAFF; cdr3_nt: TGTGCCAGCAGTCCCCTCAGTATGAACACTGAAGCTTTCTTT
d_call: TRBD1; v_call: TRBV5-1; clone_size: -; cdr3_length: 13; j_call: TRBJ1-2; cdr3_aa: CASSWGQNYGYTF; cdr3_nt: TGCGCCAGCAGCTGGGGACAGAACTATGGCTACACCTTC
d_call: -; v_call: TRBV5-1; clone_size: -; cdr3_length: 15; j_call: TRBJ2-7; cdr3_aa: CASSLAIVNSYEQYF; cdr3_nt: TGCGCCAGCAGCTTAGCGATCGTTAACTCCTACGAGCAGTACTTC
d_call: -; v_call: TRBV6-6; clone_size: -; cdr3_length: 15; j_call: TRBJ1-4; cdr3_aa: CASSAQGFTNEKLFF; cdr3_nt: TGTGCCAGCAGCGCACAGGGTTTCACTAATGAAAAACTGTTTTTT
d_call: -; v_call: TRBV10-1; clone_size: -; cdr3_length: 12; j_call: TRBJ2-7; cdr3_aa: CASSEPGSEQYF; cdr3_nt: TGCGCCAGCAGTGAACCAGGGTCCGAGCAGTACTTC
d_call: TRBD1; v_call: TRBV30; clone_size: -; cdr3_length: 17; j_call: TRBJ1-1; cdr3_aa: CAWSAFPKTGVKAEAFF; cdr3_nt: TGTGCCTGGAGTGCATTTCCGAAGACAGGGGTGAAGGCTGAAGCTTTCTTT
d_call: -; v_call: TRBV9; clone_size: -; cdr3_length: 15; j_call: TRBJ2-3; cdr3_aa: CASSVQTASTDTQYF; cdr3_nt: TGTGCCAGCAGCGTCCAGACAGCTAGCACAGATACGCAGTATTTT
d_call: -; v_call: TRBV6-5; clone_size: few; cdr3_length: 11; j_call: TRBJ2-7; cdr3_aa: CASGGWHEQYF; cdr3_nt: TGTGCCAGCGGAGGGTGGCACGAGCAGTACTTC
d_call: TRBD2; v_call: TRBV25-1; clone_size: -; cdr3_length: 15; j_call: TRBJ2-7; cdr3_aa: CASSDLAGDLYEQYF; cdr3_nt: TGTGCCAGCAGTGATCTAGCGGGGGACCTCTACGAGCAGTACTTC
d_call: -; v_call: TRBV2; clone_size: -; cdr3_length: 18; j_call: TRBJ1-1; cdr3_aa: CASSALLGTDYLNTEAFF; cdr3_nt: TGTGCCAGCAGTGCCCTACTCGGGACGGACTATCTGAACACTGAAGCTTTCTTT
d_call: -; v_call: TRBV6-5; clone_size: few; cdr3_length: 12; j_call: TRBJ2-1; cdr3_aa: CASSFTDGEQFF; cdr3_nt: TGTGCCAGCAGTTTTACAGACGGTGAGCAGTTCTTC
d_call: -; v_call: TRBV4-1; clone_size: -; cdr3_length: 14; j_call: TRBJ2-2; cdr3_aa: CASSQEPGTGELFF; cdr3_nt: TGCGCCAGCAGCCAAGAACCGGGTACCGGGGAGCTGTTTTTT
d_call: -; v_call: TRBV23-1; clone_size: -; cdr3_length: 20; j_call: TRBJ1-5; cdr3_aa: CASSRILTDRRYMGNQPQHF; cdr3_nt: TGCGCCAGCAGTCGAATATTGACAGACAGGCGGTATATGGGAAATCAGCCCCAGCATTTT
d_call: -; v_call: TRBV19; clone_size: -; cdr3_length: 11; j_call: TRBJ1-1; cdr3_aa: CASSIYTEAFF; cdr3_nt: TGTGCCAGTAGTATCTACACTGAAGCTTTCTTT
d_call: TRBD2; v_call: TRBV5-1; clone_size: -; cdr3_length: 14; j_call: TRBJ2-1; cdr3_aa: CASSLGPGGNEQFF; cdr3_nt: TGCGCCAGCAGCCTGGGACCGGGGGGCAATGAGCAGTTCTTC
d_call: TRBD1; v_call: TRBV27; clone_size: -; cdr3_length: 14; j_call: TRBJ1-5; cdr3_aa: CASGTGIVHQPQHF; cdr3_nt: TGTGCCAGCGGGACAGGGATTGTTCATCAGCCCCAGCATTTT
d_call: TRBD1; v_call: TRBV12-5; clone_size: -; cdr3_length: 16; j_call: TRBJ2-7; cdr3_aa: CASSNPGQGTTYEQYF; cdr3_nt: TGTGCTAGTTCGAATCCGGGACAGGGAACCACCTACGAGCAGTACTTC
d_call: -; v_call: TRBV6-5; clone_size: -; cdr3_length: 12; j_call: TRBJ2-1; cdr3_aa: CASSLRRNEQFF; cdr3_nt: TGTGCCAGCAGCCTCCGCCGGAATGAGCAGTTCTTC
d_call: -; v_call: TRBV5-1; clone_size: -; cdr3_length: 13; j_call: TRBJ2-7; cdr3_aa: CASSPDSSYEQYF; cdr3_nt: TGCGCCAGCAGCCCTGACAGCTCCTACGAGCAGTACTTC
d_call: -; v_call: TRBV10-2; clone_size: few; cdr3_length: 14; j_call: TRBJ1-4; cdr3_aa: CASSEGGFNEKLFF; cdr3_nt: TGCGCCAGCAGTGAGGGGGGCTTTAATGAAAAACTGTTTTTT
d_call: -; v_call: TRBV2; clone_size: -; cdr3_length: 14; j_call: TRBJ1-6; cdr3_aa: CASSEAQGYSPLHF; cdr3_nt: TGTGCCAGCAGTGAAGCGCAGGGTTATTCACCCCTCCACTTT
d_call: TRBD1; v_call: TRBV10-3; clone_size: -; cdr3_length: 16; j_call: TRBJ2-2; cdr3_aa: CAISLDGTENTGELFF; cdr3_nt: TGTGCCATCAGTTTGGACGGGACAGAGAACACCGGGGAGCTGTTTTTT
d_call: -; v_call: TRBV21-1; clone_size: -; cdr3_length: 17; j_call: TRBJ2-5; cdr3_aa: CASSKKVAGGPKETQYF; cdr3_nt: TGTGCCAGCAGCAAAAAGGTAGCGGGGGGGCCGAAAGAGACCCAGTACTTC
d_call: TRBD1; v_call: TRBV6-5; clone_size: few; cdr3_length: 14; j_call: TRBJ1-1; cdr3_aa: CASSPDRGLTEAFF; cdr3_nt: TGTGCCAGCAGCCCAGACAGGGGGCTCACTGAAGCTTTCTTT
d_call: -; v_call: TRBV5-6; clone_size: -; cdr3_length: 13; j_call: TRBJ1-2; cdr3_aa: CASSLVSGGGYTF; cdr3_nt: TGTGCCAGCAGCTTGGTTTCGGGGGGCGGCTACACCTTC
d_call: -; v_call: TRBV28; clone_size: -; cdr3_length: 17; j_call: TRBJ1-4; cdr3_aa: CASSFGRGGPTNEKLFF; cdr3_nt: TGTGCCAGCAGTTTCGGTAGGGGAGGGCCAACTAATGAAAAACTGTTTTTT
d_call: -; v_call: TRBV30; clone_size: -; cdr3_length: 15; j_call: TRBJ1-2; cdr3_aa: CAWSRETRPNYGYTF; cdr3_nt: TGTGCCTGGAGTCGCGAAACTAGACCGAACTATGGCTACACCTTC
d_call: TRBD1; v_call: TRBV4-1; clone_size: -; cdr3_length: 12; j_call: TRBJ1-2; cdr3_aa: CASSTRDRSYTF; cdr3_nt: TGCGCCAGCAGCACGAGGGACAGAAGCTACACCTTC
d_call: -; v_call: TRBV4-3; clone_size: -; cdr3_length: 15; j_call: TRBJ1-1; cdr3_aa: CASSQEDRGVLGAFF; cdr3_nt: TGCGCCAGCAGCCAAGAGGATCGGGGGGTCTTAGGTGCTTTCTTT
d_call: TRBD1; v_call: TRBV19; clone_size: -; cdr3_length: 13; j_call: TRBJ1-1; cdr3_aa: CASGQGGNTEAFF; cdr3_nt: TGTGCCAGTGGACAGGGGGGAAACACTGAAGCTTTCTTT
d_call: TRBD1; v_call: TRBV18; clone_size: -; cdr3_length: 14; j_call: TRBJ1-6; cdr3_aa: CASSPRDSDSPLHF; cdr3_nt: TGTGCCAGCTCACCCCGGGACAGTGATTCACCCCTCCACTTT
d_call: TRBD1; v_call: TRBV6-6; clone_size: few; cdr3_length: 16; j_call: TRBJ2-6; cdr3_aa: CASSYRRGTGANVLTF; cdr3_nt: TGTGCCAGCAGTTACCGCAGGGGGACTGGGGCCAACGTCCTGACTTTC
d_call: TRBD2; v_call: TRBV7-9; clone_size: few; cdr3_length: 17; j_call: TRBJ2-4; cdr3_aa: CASSLVTSGLAKNIQYF; cdr3_nt: TGTGCCAGCAGCTTAGTTACTAGCGGGCTAGCCAAAAACATTCAGTACTTC
d_call: TRBD1; v_call: TRBV9; clone_size: -; cdr3_length: 17; j_call: TRBJ1-6; cdr3_aa: CASSTTGGSLYNSPLHF; cdr3_nt: TGTGCCAGCAGTACCACAGGGGGTTCCCTTTATAATTCACCCCTCCACTTT
d_call: -; v_call: TRBV6-1; clone_size: -; cdr3_length: 14; j_call: TRBJ2-1; cdr3_aa: CATTKEVPIDEQFF; cdr3_nt: TGTGCCACCACAAAGGAGGTCCCGATCGATGAGCAGTTCTTC
d_call: -; v_call: TRBV29-1; clone_size: -; cdr3_length: 14; j_call: TRBJ1-2; cdr3_aa: CSVVPPDSYYGYTF; cdr3_nt: TGCAGCGTTGTCCCGCCCGACAGCTACTATGGCTACACCTTC
d_call: TRBD2; v_call: TRBV7-2; clone_size: few; cdr3_length: 16; j_call: TRBJ2-5; cdr3_aa: CASSLWERDGEWTQYF; cdr3_nt: TGTGCCAGCAGCTTGTGGGAGCGGGACGGGGAGTGGACCCAGTACTTC
d_call: -; v_call: TRBV6-6; clone_size: -; cdr3_length: 14; j_call: TRBJ1-5; cdr3_aa: CASSNTNSNQPQHF; cdr3_nt: TGTGCCAGCAGTAACACCAATAGCAATCAGCCCCAGCATTTT
d_call: -; v_call: TRBV5-6; clone_size: -; cdr3_length: 13; j_call: TRBJ1-2; cdr3_aa: CASSLDSIRGYTF; cdr3_nt: TGTGCCAGCAGCTTGGACAGTATCCGTGGCTACACCTTC